These 4 T cell receptor beta chains were sequenced from one sample in a study of post-analysis software for immune sequencing data. The study, taken as a whole, reports: In patients, about five TRBV segments were more frequent than in controls, with TRBV5-6, TRBV5-1 and TRBV20-1 among them.

Unique molecular identifiers featured in each of the TCR beta cDNA libraries. TCRdb reanalysed the PCR reads using MiXCR and keeps one entry per CDR3 protein. The sample has more than 450,000 distinct CDR3 sequences; about 44% are singletons. For these TCRs, the target antigens are not known. Material: blood. These receptor sequences come from a girl between 5 and 17 years old with multiple sclerosis.

The gene calls are TRBV10-3 and TRBJ2-7; possibly TRBD1 for D (6 bases). This CDR3 comprises 11 residues. Trimming removed 6 bases at V and 8 bases at J, with 11 bases between. The germline gives CDR1 ENHRY, CDR2 SYGVKD. The DNA of the CDR3 is TGTGCCATCAGACAGGGTGGGCAGCAGTACTTC. Translated: CAIRQGGQQYF.

The CDR3 DNA sequence: TGTGCCAGCAGCTTGGATGAACAGGATTCCCGCGAGGAAAAACTGTTTTTT. Translated, it gives CASSLDEQDSREEKLFF. The V call is TRBV7-9, the J call TRBJ1-4; D is possibly TRBD1 (5 bases). The germline V gene has CDR1 SEHNR and CDR2 FQNEAQ (reference sequence). The CDR3 loop spans 17 amino acids. Trimming pared 3 bases from V and 8 bases from J, leaving 22 bases between.

The count of this clonotype is one. This rearrangement joins TRBV6-2 or TRBV6-3 to TRBJ2-1; 11 nucleotides match TRBD2. Germline CDR1 MNHEY, CDR2 SVGEGT. J gave up 0 bases and V 5 bases, and 9 bases lay outside the gene matches. This CDR3 spans 18 amino acids. The CDR3 spells CASSNLAGGLSSYNEQFF. CDR3 sequence (DNA): TGTGCCAGCAGTAATCTAGCGGGGGGTTTAAGCTCCTACAATGAGCAGTTCTTC.

This chain uses TRBV5-1 with TRBJ2-3; 7 bases fit TRBD1. From germline, CDR1 is SGHRS and CDR2 YFSETQ. This CDR3 spans 15 amino acids. The J segment lost 4 bases and the V segment lost 4 bases, leaving 9 bases of the junction unmatched. The CDR3 DNA reads as TGCGCCAGCAGCCAAACAGGGGCTGTCTCAGATACGCAGTATTTT. Its translation: CASSQTGAVSDTQYF.